Below, 32 T cell receptor beta chains from the same sample are listed, as sequenced in a study of human T cells and chemical hapten exposure. MiXCR was run by TCRdb on the RACE reads, yielding one entry per CDR3 protein. Of a few hundred thousand distinct CDR3 sequences listed, around 6% were seen once; the top ten hold about 6%. Time point indicated: patch test 2, 6 weeks after DPC sensitization. Noted treatment: therapeutic diphenylcyclopropenone sensitization with weekly scalp DPC. This material consisted of whole blood, taken in connection with sensitization to the hapten diphenylcyclopropenone (DPC). The receptors come from a woman younger than 35 with alopecia areata. Some clones in this sample may be carry-over from other donors' samples.

This clonotype was detected ten times or more. The chain uses TRBV28 and TRBJ1-3; D unresolved. Per germline, CDR1 MDHEN and CDR2 SYDVKM. V was pared by 4 bases and J by 0 bases, with 7 bases between. This CDR3 has 14 amino acids. The DNA of the CDR3 is TGTGCCAGCAGTTCCAGCTTCTCTGGAAACACCATATATTTT. It yields the protein CASSSSFSGNTIYF.

The V and J genes are TRBV7-3 and TRBJ1-6; D unclear. V was cut by 5 bases and J by 8 bases, with 10 bases left in between. The CDR3 runs to 13 residues. The V gene's germline CDR1 is SGHTA and CDR2 FQGTGA. CDR3 sequence reads: CASSLQMDSPLHF. In nucleotides, the CDR3 is TGTGCCAGCAGCCTGCAAATGGATTCACCCCTCCACTTT. Based on the CDR3 plus reference TRBV7-3 and TRBJ1-6, the full variable domain is GAGVSQTPSNKVTEKGKYVELRCDPISGHTALYWYRQSLGQGPEFLIYFQGTGAADDSGLPNDRFFAVRPEGSVSTLKIQRTERGDSAVYLCASSLQMDSPLHFGNGTRLTVT.

A word on this clonotype: This may come from a read error, since a much larger clone is one base off. The rearrangement links TRBV6-5 to TRBJ2-3, with 11 bases matching TRBD2. This CDR3 has 15 residues. Germline-derived CDR1 and CDR2 are MNHEY and SVGAGI. After removal of 5 bases from V and 5 bases from J, the junction contained 6 bases not matched to a gene. CDR3: CASSRSGGEVDTQYF. The CDR3 nucleotides read TGTGCCAGCAGTCGTAGCGGGGGGGAGGTAGATACGCAGTATTTT.

This sequence joins TRBV18 and TRBJ2-1; 8 nucleotides match TRBD1. The CDR3 is 12 residues long. J gave up 10 bases and V 6 bases, and 5 bases lay outside the gene matches. Germline assignment: CDR1 KGHSH and CDR2 LQKENI. As DNA, the CDR3 is TGTGCCAGCTCGACGGACAGGGCAGAGCAGTTCTTC. This sequence encodes CASSTDRAEQFF.

The gene calls are TRBV4-1 and TRBJ1-2; D possibly corresponds to TRBD1 (5 bases). This CDR3 has 14 residues. The germline gives CDR1 MGHRA, CDR2 YSYEKL. Trimming stripped 0 bases from V and 5 bases from J, with 10 bases between. The CDR3 loop reads CASSQDGGTYGYTF. The CDR3 nucleotides read TGCGCCAGCAGCCAAGATGGGGGAACTTATGGCTACACCTTC.

The table lists this clonotype with many counts. CDR3 nucleotide sequence: TGTGCCAGCAGTTACTCGACAGATTCCTGGGACGAGCAGTACTTC. This codes for CASSYSTDSWDEQYF. The chain couples TRBV6-2 or TRBV6-3 to TRBJ2-7, with D possibly being TRBD1 (5 bases). The CDR3 has 15 amino acids. Trimming pared 0 bases from V and 5 bases from J, leaving 14 bases between. CDR1 is MNHEY and CDR2 is SVGEGT in the germline V gene.

This clonotype was counted only a few times. The chain carries TRBV18 and TRBJ1-5; the D gene is possibly TRBD1 (5 bases). This CDR3 region has 14 residues. The germline V and J ends were trimmed by 3 bases and 5 bases, with 11 bases remaining between them. CDR1 KGHSH and CDR2 LQKENI come from the germline V gene. CDR3 region: CASSPRQSHQPQHF. The CDR3 coding sequence is TGTGCCAGCTCACCGAGACAGAGTCATCAGCCCCAGCATTTT.

The sample holds a few counts of this clonotype. The chain links TRBV20-1 to TRBJ2-1; TRBD2 matches at 9 bases. J gave up 4 bases and V 0 bases, and 7 bases lay outside the gene matches. This CDR3 spans 16 amino acids. Germline loops: CDR1 DFQATT, CDR2 SNEGSKA (reference sequence). As DNA, the CDR3 is TGCAGTGCTAGAGACCCTGAAGCGGGGGGTTACAATGAGCAGTTCTTC. This translates into CSARDPEAGGYNEQFF.

This clonotype has just a few counts. The rearrangement joins TRBV27 to TRBJ1-2; D remains unclear. V lost 2 bases, J lost 3 bases, and 10 bases lay in between. Germline V gene sequence: CDR1 MNHEY, CDR2 SMNVEV (reference sequence). This CDR3 comprises 14 residues. The CDR3 sequence is CASSLSPVDYGYTF. The CDR3 DNA follows: TGTGCCAGCAGTTTAAGCCCAGTCGACTATGGCTACACCTTC.

This clonotype has more than one count but fewer than ten. This sequence joins TRBV6-5 and TRBJ1-2, with D tentatively TRBD1 (5 bases). V lost 7 bases, J lost 7 bases, and 13 bases lay in between. Germline V gene lookup returns CDR1 MNHEY and CDR2 SVGAGI. The CDR3 has 12 amino acids. CDR3 residues: CASKRGESGYTF. The CDR3 DNA is TGTGCCAGCAAGAGGGGCGAGAGTGGCTACACCTTC.

This clonotype was seen ten or more times. The CDR3 DNA is TGTGCCAGCTCACCCGGCAGGGCGTTGTATGGCTACACCTTC. It yields the protein CASSPGRALYGYTF. The chain has TRBV18 and TRBJ1-2; the D gene is possibly TRBD1 (5 bases). Trimming cost V 3 bases and J 5 bases, with 13 bases left between them. The CDR3 is 14 residues long. The germline CDR1 and CDR2 sequences are KGHSH and LQKENI. The full variable domain, in which reference TRBV18 and TRBJ1-2 provide the parts outside the CDR3, is NAGVMQNPRHLVRRRGQEARLRCSPMKGHSHVYWYRQLPEEGLKFMVYLQKENIIDESGMPKERFSAEFPKEGPSILRIQQVVRGDSAAYFCASSPGRALYGYTFGSGTRLTVV.

This clonotype was recorded many times. The V gene is TRBV7-2, the J gene TRBJ1-2, with 10 nucleotides matching TRBD1. Germline CDR1 SGHTA, CDR2 FQGNSA. Trimming at V came to 5 bases and at J to 3 bases, leaving 6 bases not matched to a gene. The CDR3 consists of 15 residues. The CDR3: CASSQNGQGDYGYTF. CDR3 DNA sequence: TGTGCCAGCAGCCAGAACGGACAGGGGGACTATGGCTACACCTTC.

This chain uses TRBV6-4 with TRBJ2-3; TRBD2 might be the D (5 bases). V was cut by 0 bases and J by 0 bases, with 10 bases left in between. The V gene's germline CDR1 is MRHNA and CDR2 SNTAGT. This CDR3 spans 16 amino acids. The CDR3 is CASSDSPSGSTDTQYF. For the CDR3, the DNA is TGTGCCAGCAGTGACTCACCCTCGGGAAGCACAGATACGCAGTATTTT.

This clonotype was observed a few times. The chain is built from TRBV3-1 and TRBJ2-3, with D maybe TRBD2 (5 bases). This CDR3 has 14 amino acids. Trimming stripped 0 bases from V and 4 bases from J, with 8 bases between. Germline V CDR1 and CDR2: LGHDT, YNNKEL (reference sequence). DNA of the CDR3: TGTGCCAGCAGCCAAGAAGGAGGTGCAGATACGCAGTATTTT. It encodes CASSQEGGADTQYF.

V is TRBV5-6 and J is TRBJ1-6, with 9 positions matching TRBD1. Unmatched junction bases numbered 9, after V lost 4 bases and J lost 10 bases. This CDR3 has 15 residues. From germline, CDR1 is SGHDT and CDR2 YYEEEE. CDR3 nucleotide sequence: TGTGCCAGCAGCCTGCGGGGGACAGGGATGTCACCCCTCCACTTT. Translating it yields CASSLRGTGMSPLHF. Full variable domain (rest looked up from reference TRBV5-6 and TRBJ1-6): DAGVTQSPTHLIKTRGQQVTLRCSPKSGHDTVSWYQQALGQGPQFIFQYYEEEERQRGNFPDRFSGHQFPNYSSELNVNALLLGDSALYLCASSLRGTGMSPLHFGNGTRLTVT.

This clonotype was observed at least ten times. This chain connects TRBV3-1 to TRBJ1-1; D is uncertain. V was trimmed by 4 bases and J by 1 base, leaving 25 bases between them. The germline V gene encodes CDR1 LGHDT and CDR2 YNNKEL (reference sequence). The CDR3 is made up of 19 amino acids. The CDR3 bases are TGTGCCAGCAGCCCCTATCCGGCCATTTCTGGGAAGGAGAACACTGAAGCTTTCTTT. Translation gives CASSPYPAISGKENTEAFF.

This clonotype was observed at least ten times. This rearrangement joins TRBV12-3 or TRBV12-4 to TRBJ1-4; no reliable D call. Trimming left V 0 bases short and J 7 bases short, with 6 bases between. This CDR3 spans 13 amino acids. CDR3 residues: CASSLAIGEKLFF. The CDR3 DNA reads TGTGCCAGCAGTTTAGCGATAGGTGAAAAACTGTTTTTT.

The chain uses TRBV6-2 or TRBV6-3 and TRBJ1-5; 9 bases align to TRBD1. The V gene end was trimmed by 6 bases and the J gene end by 6 bases; junction bases not matched to a gene: 6. Germline CDR1 reads MNHEY; CDR2 reads SVGEGT. This CDR3 region has 14 residues. CDR3 DNA: TGTGCCAGCAGCCGGACAGGGGTCAGTCAGCCCCAGCATTTT. Translated: CASSRTGVSQPQHF.

The chain employs TRBV5-5 and TRBJ1-3; D gene unclear. The CDR3 spans 14 residues. The germline V and J ends were trimmed by 4 bases and 0 bases, with 8 bases remaining between them. The germline V gene has CDR1 SGHKS and CDR2 YYEKEE (reference sequence). The CDR3 DNA is TGTGCCAGCAGCCTACTGGTCTCTGGAAACACCATATATTTT. This sequence encodes CASSLLVSGNTIYF.

This clonotype has ten or more counts. This chain connects TRBV10-3 to TRBJ2-7; 10 bases align to TRBD1. CDR1 is ENHRY, CDR2 SYGVKD, per germline. The V and J ends lost 0 bases and 5 bases, in that order; junction bases with no gene match: 4. CDR3 length: 15 residues. As DNA, the CDR3 is TGTGCCATCAGTGAGTCGTGGACAGGGGGGCACGAGCAGTACTTC. This encodes CAISESWTGGHEQYF.

This clonotype was seen more than once but under ten times. The V and J genes are TRBV2 and TRBJ1-6; D is ambiguous. Trimming left V 7 bases short and J 7 bases short, with 11 bases between. This CDR3 is built from 13 residues. Germline CDR1 SNHLY, CDR2 FYNNEI. The chain's CDR3 is CASKGRRNSPLHF. The CDR3 nucleotides are TGTGCCAGCAAGGGTAGGCGGAATTCACCCCTCCACTTT. Combining the CDR3 with reference TRBV2 and TRBJ1-6 gives the whole variable domain EPEVTQTPSHQVTQMGQEVILRCVPISNHLYFYWYRQILGQKVEFLVSFYNNEISEKSEIFDDQFSVERPDGSNFTLKIRSTKLEDSAMYFCASKGRRNSPLHFGNGTRLTVT.

In its sample, this clonotype was seen many times. V and J are TRBV7-2 and TRBJ1-2; the D gene is possibly TRBD1 (5 bases). The CDR3 covers 14 residues. The germline V and J ends were trimmed by 0 bases and 4 bases, with 9 bases remaining between them. CDR1 SGHTA and CDR2 FQGNSA come from the germline V gene. The CDR3 region is CASSLAGEGYGYTF. CDR3 DNA sequence: TGTGCCAGCAGCTTAGCGGGGGAGGGCTATGGCTACACCTTC.

This clonotype has at least ten counts. V usage is TRBV9 and J usage is TRBJ2-3, with 9 bases identical to TRBD1. The CDR3 contains 14 residues. V lost 7 bases, J lost 4 bases, and 7 bases stayed unmatched. The V gene's germline CDR1 is SGDLS and CDR2 YYNGEE. In DNA, the CDR3 is TGTGCCAGCGTTTCCGGACAGGGGCCAGATACGCAGTATTTT. It translates to CASVSGQGPDTQYF.

The chain employs TRBV20-1 and TRBJ1-5; a possible D gene is TRBD1 (5 bases). The CDR3 extends over 13 amino acids. The V end was cut by 6 bases, the J end by 5 bases, with 14 bases between. Germline V lookup: CDR1 DFQATT, CDR2 SNEGSKA (reference sequence). CDR3 nucleotides: TGCAGTGCCCCCGGGCAGGGAGATCAGCCCCAGCATTTT. This sequence encodes CSAPGQGDQPQHF.

This chain links TRBV29-1 with TRBJ1-1, with D possibly TRBD1 on 6 matching bases. The V end lost 1 base, the J end lost 2 bases, and 8 bases lay between the germline ends. The CDR3 is 13 residues long. The germline V gene has CDR1 SQVTM and CDR2 ANQGSEA. The CDR3 DNA reads as TGCAGCGTTGAAGTACAGGGTAACACTGAAGCTTTCTTT. It specifies CSVEVQGNTEAFF. The variable domain in full, with the rest retrieved from reference TRBV29-1 and TRBJ1-1, is SAVISQKPSRDICQRGTSLTIQCQVDSQVTMMFWYRQQPGQSLTLIATANQGSEATYESGFVIDKFPISRPNLTFSTLTVSNMSPEDSSIYLCSVEVQGNTEAFFGQGTRLTVV.

This chain links TRBV12-3 or TRBV12-4 with TRBJ2-3; no definite D call. Trimming shortened V by 7 bases and J by 1 base, and 9 bases separated the two germline ends. The CDR3 consists of 13 residues. As DNA, the CDR3 is TGTGCCAGCATGTATCCCGGCACAGATACGCAGTATTTT. It specifies CASMYPGTDTQYF.

This clonotype was recorded many times. This sequence joins TRBV9 and TRBJ1-6; 8 bases line up with TRBD1. This CDR3 contains 15 residues. V was clipped by 0 bases and J by 11 bases; unmatched bases: 7. Germline-derived CDR1 and CDR2 are SGDLS and YYNGEE. In DNA form, the CDR3 reads TGTGCCAGCAGCGTAGAGGGGACAGGAACGACACCCCTCCACTTT. It is translated as CASSVEGTGTTPLHF.

This clonotype was detected a few times. The chain uses TRBV12-3 or TRBV12-4 and TRBJ1-5; the D is unclear. Trimming shortened V by 6 bases and J by 0 bases, and 12 bases separated the two germline ends. The CDR3 runs to 15 residues. This chain's CDR3 is CASSSSGYSNQPQHF. In nucleotides, the CDR3 is TGTGCCAGCAGCAGCAGTGGATATAGCAATCAGCCCCAGCATTTT.

This clonotype was seen more than once but under ten times. This chain uses TRBV12-3 or TRBV12-4 with TRBJ1-1, with D possibly matching TRBD1 (5 bases). V shed 4 bases and J shed 4 bases, with 16 bases lying between them. The CDR3 is made up of 15 amino acids. Here the CDR3 DNA reads TGTGCCAGCAGTTCCCCCGCCGGGGCGAGCACTGAAGCTTTCTTT. This translates into CASSSPAGASTEAFF.

This chain uses TRBV7-2 with TRBJ2-7, with D hard to call. The germline V gene has CDR1 SGHTA and CDR2 FQGNSA. V lost 0 bases, J lost 3 bases, and 6 bases lay in between. The CDR3 totals 13 residues. The CDR3 DNA is TGTGCCAGCAGCTTAGCCCGGATCTACGAGCAGTACTTC. Residues: CASSLARIYEQYF.

In this sample, this clonotype turned up many times. The rearrangement links TRBV7-9 to TRBJ1-3; 12 bases map to TRBD1. The V gene end was trimmed by 0 bases and the J gene end by 1 base; junction bases not matched to a gene: 10. The CDR3 is 20 amino acids. Germline CDR1 and CDR2: SEHNR and FQNEAQ (reference sequence). DNA for the CDR3: TGTGCCAGCAGCTTAGCCCGCCGGGACAGGGGGCATATATCTGGAAACACCATATATTTT. Its translation is CASSLARRDRGHISGNTIYF.

This clonotype was detected only a few times. The chain recombines TRBV29-1 with TRBJ1-1, with 7 bases that match TRBD1. CDR1 and CDR2 (germline): SQVTM, ANQGSEA. This CDR3 has 15 amino acids. Trimming cost V 3 bases and J 1 base; bases outside gene matches: 8. The CDR3, as DNA: TGCAGCGTTGATCCTTCCAGGGGGGGGAACACTGAAGCTTTCTTT. This codes for CSVDPSRGGNTEAFF.